The 29 T cell receptor beta chains listed next were all sequenced from one sample in a study of cytomegalovirus exposure and HLA in healthy donors. In the PCR, 60 Vbeta and 13 Jbeta primers were used. The repertoire was sequenced with immunoSEQ multiplex PCR; TCRdb's copy has only in-frame clones and lacks some. This sample has approximately 85,000 clones; 72% occur once, and the top ten carry 8.5% to 14%. The sequencing sample was made of PBMCs. Receptors were obtained from a middle-aged woman in good health and CMV-seropositive.

The J gene is TRBJ1-5, the V gene TRBV27; 10 bases line up with TRBD1. There are 15 residues in the CDR3. Germline V gene lookup returns CDR1 MNHEY and CDR2 SMNVEV (reference sequence). Unmatched junction bases numbered 7, after V lost 6 bases and J lost 5 bases. The CDR3 is CASSPTGGRDQPQHF. For the CDR3, the DNA is TGTGCCAGCAGCCCGACAGGGGGCAGGGATCAGCCCCAGCATTTT.

This chain joins TRBV5-4 and TRBJ2-5; TRBD2 might be the D (6 bases). Germline CDR1 SGHNT, CDR2 YYREEE (reference sequence). This CDR3 is 14 amino acids long. Trimming pared 0 bases from V and 4 bases from J, leaving 10 bases between. The CDR3 loop reads CASSLERGGETQYF. The CDR3 coding sequence is TGTGCCAGCAGCTTGGAAAGGGGAGGAGAGACCCAGTACTTC. Full variable domain (missing parts from reference TRBV5-4 and TRBJ2-5): ETGVTQSPTHLIKTRGQQVTLRCSSQSGHNTVSWYQQALGQGPQFIFQYYREEENGRGNFPPRFSGLQFPNYSSELNVNALELDDSALYLCASSLERGGETQYFGPGTRLLVL.

Only a few counts were recorded for this clone. CDR3 DNA sequence: TGTGCCAGCAGCCATGACAGGGCCACTGAAGCTTTCTTT. It is translated as CASSHDRATEAFF. The rearrangement joins TRBV7-9 to TRBJ1-1; 7 nucleotides line up with TRBD1. The CDR3 loop spans 13 amino acids. Germline V CDR1 and CDR2: SEHNR, FQNEAQ (reference sequence). V shed 5 bases, J shed 4 bases, and the junction held 4 bases outside the gene matches.

The sample holds a few counts of this clone. This chain joins TRBV7-2 and TRBJ2-5; D ambiguous. V was trimmed by 1 base and J by 1 base, leaving 7 bases between them. Germline assignment: CDR1 SGHTA and CDR2 FQGNSA. CDR3 length: 14 amino acids. The CDR3 reads CASSLVVAQETQYF. The CDR3 DNA sequence: TGTGCCAGCAGCTTAGTTGTGGCCCAAGAGACCCAGTACTTC.

The chain has TRBV6-5 and TRBJ1-5; 7 bases are shared with TRBD1. This CDR3 comprises 14 residues. Trimming cost V 5 bases and J 7 bases; bases outside gene matches: 8. Germline lookup yields CDR1 MNHEY and CDR2 SVGAGI. This chain's CDR3 is CASSLQGSKQPQHF. Written as DNA, the CDR3 is TGTGCCAGCAGTCTACAGGGGTCCAAGCAGCCCCAGCATTTT.

This clone was seen a handful of times. The V gene is TRBV6-5, the J gene TRBJ1-1; D call uncertain. Germline V gene sequence: CDR1 MNHEY, CDR2 SVGAGI. Between the trimmed V and J ends, which lost 2 bases and 6 bases, there was a span of 19 bases. The length of the CDR3 is 16 residues. The CDR3 is CASSYDRRVKRAEAFF. CDR3 bases: TGTGCCAGCAGTTACGACCGACGGGTCAAGAGGGCTGAAGCTTTCTTT.

The chain is built from TRBV23-1 and TRBJ2-1; the D gene is possibly TRBD2 (5 bases). TRBV23-1 is recorded as an ORF, its role being uncertain. There are 13 residues in the CDR3. CDR3 DNA: TGCGGCGTGAAGGACTTATACTGGAATGAGCAGTTCTTC. Translation: CGVKDLYWNEQFF.

The V call is TRBV7-8, the J call TRBJ2-2; 9 nucleotides match TRBD1. V gave up 5 bases and J gave up 4 bases; unmatched junction bases: 8. CDR3 length: 16 amino acids. The germline V gene has CDR1 SGHVS and CDR2 FQNEAQ. The CDR3 DNA reads as TGTGCCAGCAGCCCTCGGACAGGGGTGGGCACCGGGGAGCTGTTTTTT. It encodes CASSPRTGVGTGELFF.

V gene TRBV5-1 combines with J gene TRBJ2-7, with a weak D call TRBD1 (6 bases). The CDR3 runs 13 residues. Looked up from germline, CDR1 is SGHRS and CDR2 is YFSETQ. V was pared by 4 bases and J by 7 bases, with 15 bases between. As DNA, the CDR3 is TGCGCCAGCAGCCCCCTACAGGGTGGGGAGCAGTACTTC. Its translation is CASSPLQGGEQYF.

V and J are TRBV7-6 and TRBJ2-2; maybe TRBD1 (8 bases). This CDR3 has 16 amino acids. Germline V lookup: CDR1 SGHVS, CDR2 FNYEAQ. The V end lost 6 bases, the J end lost 6 bases, and 20 bases lay between the germline ends. For the CDR3, the DNA is TGTGCCAGCAGTAACAGACAGGGGAGGGAGGCCGGGGAGCTGTTTTTT. This encodes CASSNRQGREAGELFF.

This rearrangement joins TRBV5-5 to TRBJ1-2; tentatively, D is TRBD1 (6 bases). The CDR3 is made up of 14 amino acids. CDR1 SGHKS and CDR2 YYEKEE come from the germline V gene (reference sequence). With 0 bases removed from V and 11 bases from J, the gap between germline ends came to 17 bases. For the CDR3, the DNA is TGTGCCAGCAGCTTGGCAATCGGGCAGGGGTCTTACACCTTC. This sequence encodes CASSLAIGQGSYTF.

This clone turned up a few times. The rearrangement joins TRBV30 to TRBJ1-5; no reliable D call. CDR1 and CDR2 (germline): GTSNPN, SVGIG (reference sequence). The germline V and J ends were trimmed by 0 bases and 2 bases, with 8 bases remaining between them. The CDR3 covers 14 residues. In nucleotides, the CDR3 is TGTGCCTGGAGTGTATCAGTGGGCAATCAGCCCCAGCATTTT. This encodes CAWSVSVGNQPQHF.

The rearrangement links TRBV2 to TRBJ1-2; D is uncertain. Germline assignment: CDR1 SNHLY and CDR2 FYNNEI. The V end lost 10 bases, the J end lost 2 bases, and 11 bases lay between the germline ends. This CDR3 spans 12 amino acids. The CDR3 reads CATDLLNYGYTF. As DNA, the CDR3 is TGTGCCACAGACTTACTAAACTATGGCTACACCTTC.

In this sample, this clone turned up once. The V call is TRBV28, the J call TRBJ1-3; TRBD1 is a possible D gene (6 bases). Germline V lookup: CDR1 MDHEN, CDR2 SYDVKM. The CDR3 has 16 residues. Trimming cost V 6 bases and J 4 bases, with 19 bases left between them. The CDR3 is CASSQHTGTLGNTIYF. The CDR3 DNA reads TGTGCCAGCAGCCAACACACCGGGACACTAGGAAACACCATATATTTT. Full variable domain (missing parts from reference TRBV28 and TRBJ1-3): DVKVTQSSRYLVKRTGEKVFLECVQDMDHENMFWYRQDPGLGLRLIYFSYDVKMKEKGDIPEGYSVSREKKERFSLILESASTNQTSMYLCASSQHTGTLGNTIYFGEGSWLTVV.

As to this clone: Germline and junction disagree at one end, which may indicate a read error. This rearrangement joins TRBV7-9 to TRBJ1-3; D not certain. Germline V lookup: CDR1 SEHNR, CDR2 FQNEAQ (reference sequence). The CDR3 covers 14 residues. The CDR3: CSSSFPHLGNTIYF. Here the CDR3 DNA reads TGTTCCAGCAGCTTTCCCCACTTGGGAAACACCATATATTTT.

This rearrangement joins TRBV28 to TRBJ1-4, with 7 bases fitting TRBD1. This CDR3 spans 14 amino acids. V trimming: 5 bases; J trimming: 8 bases; junction bases outside the gene matches: 8. The germline CDR1 and CDR2 sequences are MDHEN and SYDVKM. In DNA form, the CDR3 reads TGTGCCAGCAGTCTGTCAGGGACAGACGAAAAACTGTTTTTT. Translating gives CASSLSGTDEKLFF.

The V call is TRBV7-3, the J call TRBJ2-1, with TRBD2 identical over 10 bases. V gave up 2 bases and J gave up 6 bases; unmatched junction bases: 4. This CDR3 region has 15 residues. Germline V gene lookup returns CDR1 SGHTA and CDR2 FQGTGA. CDR3 in DNA: TGTGCCAGCAGCTTAGGAGCGGGGGGGCCCAATGAGCAGTTCTTC. This sequence encodes CASSLGAGGPNEQFF.

The V and J genes are TRBV19 and TRBJ2-3; D not certain. Deletions cut 7 bases from V and 1 base from J, with 15 bases between. The CDR3 is made up of 15 amino acids. Germline-derived CDR1 and CDR2 are LNHDA and SQIVND (reference sequence). The CDR3 reads CASTPVSGGTDTQYF. The CDR3 DNA reads TGTGCCAGTACCCCAGTATCAGGTGGCACAGATACGCAGTATTTT.

This chain's CDR3 is CATRSITGELFF. The CDR3 coding sequence is TGTGCCACTCGATCTATCACCGGGGAGCTGTTTTTT. The J gene is TRBJ2-2, the V gene TRBV11-2, with no clear D. Between the trimmed V and J ends, which lost 10 bases and 4 bases, there was a span of 10 bases. Germline V lookup: CDR1 SGHAT, CDR2 FQNNGV. The CDR3 is 12 residues long.

This clone occurred many times. The chain carries TRBV15 and TRBJ1-5; 7 bases fit TRBD1. Germline lookup yields CDR1 LNHNV and CDR2 YYDKDF (reference sequence). J gave up 4 bases and V 3 bases, and 9 bases lay outside the gene matches. This CDR3 contains 16 residues. In DNA form, the CDR3 reads TGTGCCACCAGCAGTGGAGGGACAGCCTTAAATCAGCCCCAGCATTTT. Translated, it gives CATSSGGTALNQPQHF.

The chain uses TRBV19 and TRBJ2-2; 8 bases map to TRBD2. Trimming removed 1 base from V and 7 bases from J; junction bases left unmatched: 2. CDR1 is LNHDA, CDR2 SQIVND, per germline (reference sequence). The CDR3 loop spans 14 amino acids. CDR3 in amino acids: CASSIGTSFGELFF. In DNA form, the CDR3 reads TGTGCCAGTAGTATAGGGACTAGCTTCGGGGAGCTGTTTTTT.

The chain combines TRBV2 with TRBJ1-1, with 7 bases identical to TRBD1. The CDR3 loop spans 15 amino acids. Germline V CDR1 and CDR2: SNHLY, FYNNEI. Unmatched junction bases numbered 11, after V lost 7 bases and J lost 3 bases. Here the CDR3 reads CASTRDRAGDTEAFF. In DNA, the CDR3 is TGTGCCAGCACCAGAGACAGGGCAGGCGACACTGAAGCTTTCTTT.

The rearrangement links TRBV28 to TRBJ1-6; no clear D. The CDR3 sequence is 17 residues long. The germline gives CDR1 MDHEN, CDR2 SYDVKM. Between the trimmed V and J ends, which lost 1 base and 7 bases, there was a span of 17 bases. CDR3 in DNA: TGTGCCAGCAGTTTATTTGGACCCTCCGCGGGAAATTCACCCCTCCACTTT. Residues: CASSLFGPSAGNSPLHF.

The chain links TRBV7-2 to TRBJ2-2; D is uncertain. CDR1 and CDR2 from the germline V gene are SGHTA and FQGNSA. V shed 1 base and J shed 7 bases, with 10 bases lying between them. This CDR3 comprises 14 residues. The CDR3 is CASSLVSQVGELFF. Written as DNA, the CDR3 is TGTGCCAGCAGCTTAGTATCCCAGGTCGGGGAGCTGTTTTTT.

This chain uses TRBV11-3 with TRBJ1-1, with 10 bases identical to TRBD1. The V gene end was trimmed by 9 bases and the J gene end by 1 base; junction bases not matched to a gene: 8. The CDR3 sequence is 15 residues long. Germline CDR1 is SGHNT and CDR2 is YENEEA. CDR3 sequence (DNA): TGTGCCAGAATAAGCCGGGACAGGGGGAACACTGAAGCTTTCTTT. Encoded protein: CARISRDRGNTEAFF.

This rearrangement joins TRBV30 to TRBJ2-7; D uncertain. The V end lost 1 base, the J end lost 6 bases, and 10 bases lay between the germline ends. Germline CDR1 is GTSNPN and CDR2 is SVGIG (reference sequence). The CDR3 runs to 12 residues. As DNA, the CDR3 is TGTGCCTGGAGTGAAAGTACTGGCGAGCAGTACTTC. This encodes CAWSESTGEQYF.

This clone was counted only a few times. This chain joins TRBV5-6 and TRBJ2-7; D might be TRBD1 (6 bases). This CDR3 region has 15 residues. Per the germline V gene, CDR1 is SGHDT and CDR2 is YYEEEE. V was trimmed by 3 bases and J by 2 bases, leaving 15 bases between them. The CDR3 coding sequence is TGTGCCAGCAGCTCATACAGGGCCCCAGCCTACGAGCAGTACTTC. Its protein is CASSSYRAPAYEQYF.

This rearrangement joins TRBV19 to TRBJ1-1; the D gene is possibly TRBD1 (6 bases). The V gene lost 6 bases and the J gene lost 8 bases, with 22 bases spanning the gap. The CDR3 sequence is 15 residues long. Germline V lookup: CDR1 LNHDA, CDR2 SQIVND (reference sequence). The CDR3 region has the DNA TGTGCCAGTAGCATCGTATGGGGGGGCTCCTCGGAAGCTTTCTTT. Amino acid sequence: CASSIVWGGSSEAFF.

A few counts support this clone. The chain recombines TRBV5-1 with TRBJ2-1, with a weak D call TRBD2 (6 bases). The V and J ends lost 2 bases and 0 bases respectively, with 9 bases between them. Per the germline V gene, CDR1 is SGHRS and CDR2 is YFSETQ. The CDR3 covers 15 residues. The CDR3 loop is CASSFSGDSYNEQFF. The CDR3 bases are TGCGCCAGCAGCTTTTCGGGGGACTCCTACAATGAGCAGTTCTTC. The full variable domain, completed using reference TRBV5-1 and TRBJ2-1, is KAGVTQTPRYLIKTRGQQVTLSCSPISGHRSVSWYQQTPGQGLQFLFEYFSETQRNKGNFPGRFSGRQFSNSRSEMNVSTLELGDSALYLCASSFSGDSYNEQFFGPGTRLTVL.